Listed below are T cell receptor beta chains from one sample, sequenced in a study of blood T cells in healthy people across ages. TCRdb redid the calling of the 5' RACE reads with MiXCR, one entry per CDR3 protein. The sample consists of roughly 1,100,000 distinct CDR3 sequences, about 23% of them appearing once. These same records also appear under a second study, on T cells of mothers and their children.

The specimen sequenced was blood. The receptors derive from a girl aged 2 to 9 in good health. CDR3s include the opening cysteine and the closing phenylalanine or tryptophan. The D gene is left open where the match is weak. Clone sizes are given selectively: once, few, many, or a class where the clone is expanded.

size	V	D	J	CDR3	DNA
NA	TRBV28	TRBD1	TRBJ2-3	CASSFGRTGDGQDTQYF	TGTGCCAGCAGTTTTGGACGGACAGGGGATGGCCAAGATACGCAGTATTTT
NA	TRBV12-3/TRBV12-4	TRBD2	TRBJ2-5	CASSLSLAEQETQYF	TGTGCCAGCAGTTTGAGTCTAGCGGAGCAAGAGACCCAGTACTTC
NA	TRBV5-1	TRBD1	TRBJ2-5	CASSLGSQGARETQYF	TGCGCCAGCAGCTTGGGTTCACAGGGGGCGCGGGAGACCCAGTACTTC
NA	TRBV6-1	NA	TRBJ2-5	CASITWTYGRETQYF	TGTGCCAGCATTACATGGACCTACGGTCGGGAGACCCAGTACTTC
NA	TRBV20-1	NA	TRBJ1-3	CSARDQSRTEDTIYF	TGCAGTGCTAGAGACCAAAGCCGGACAGAGGACACCATATATTTT
many	TRBV12-3/TRBV12-4	TRBD1	TRBJ1-4	CASSLTGGLEKLFF	TGTGCCAGCAGCCTAACAGGGGGCCTTGAAAAACTGTTTTTT
few	TRBV5-1	NA	TRBJ2-7	CASSLDSYSYEQYF	TGCGCCAGCAGCTTGGACAGTTACTCCTACGAGCAGTACTTC
NA	TRBV2	TRBD1	TRBJ1-2	CARETGGAWRLTF	TGTGCCAGGGAAACAGGGGGCGCGTGGCGGCTAACCTTC
NA	TRBV27	TRBD2	TRBJ2-1	CASSLLASGTRLYNEQFF	TGTGCCAGCAGTTTATTGGCTAGCGGAACCCGCCTTTACAATGAGCAGTTCTTC
few	TRBV7-2	TRBD2	TRBJ2-1	CASSLMDGGRVYF	TGTGCCAGCAGCTTAATGGACGGCGGGAGAGTGTACTTC
few	TRBV7-8	NA	TRBJ1-2	CASSLGRAGLYTF	TGTGCCAGCAGCTTAGGGAGGGCTGGTTTGTACACCTTC
NA	TRBV28	TRBD2	TRBJ2-1	CASSYPGTSFGEQFF	TGTGCCAGCAGCTACCCCGGGACTAGCTTCGGTGAGCAGTTCTTC
few	TRBV7-9	TRBD1	TRBJ1-1	CASSPQGQNTEAFF	TGTGCCAGCAGCCCACAGGGGCAGAACACTGAAGCTTTCTTT
few	TRBV20-1	NA	TRBJ1-2	CSGDPRVNGYTF	TGCAGTGGGGACCCCAGGGTTAATGGCTACACCTTC
NA	TRBV11-2	NA	TRBJ2-3	CASSHPSGIYNTDTQYF	TGTGCCAGCAGCCATCCGTCCGGGATCTATAATACAGATACGCAGTATTTT
few	TRBV20-1	TRBD1	TRBJ1-1	CSSSRQGGDTEAFF	TGCAGTTCCAGCCGTCAGGGGGGGGACACTGAAGCTTTCTTT
NA	TRBV20-1	TRBD1	TRBJ2-5	CSARDWTGGEEQYF	TGCAGTGCTAGAGATTGGACAGGGGGTGAAGAGCAGTACTTC
few	TRBV12-5	NA	TRBJ2-5	CASGGDYQETQYF	TGCGCTAGTGGTGGGGACTACCAAGAGACCCAGTACTTC
few	TRBV28	NA	TRBJ2-1	CASNGVGRNEQFF	TGTGCCAGCAACGGGGTGGGGCGCAATGAACAGTTCTTC
few	TRBV5-1	NA	TRBJ2-7	CASQRVEAYEQYF	TGCGCCAGCCAAAGAGTGGAGGCCTACGAGCAGTACTTC
NA	TRBV4-1	NA	TRBJ1-3	CASSQAQGSGNTIYF	TGCGCCAGCAGCCAGGCACAGGGTTCTGGAAACACCATATATTTT
few	TRBV12-3/TRBV12-4	TRBD1	TRBJ1-4	CASSPYRGPNEKLFF	TGTGCCAGCAGTCCCTACAGGGGGCCAAATGAAAAACTGTTTTTT
few	TRBV25-1	NA	TRBJ2-1	CASSESDNEQFF	TGTGCCAGCAGTGAATCGGACAATGAGCAGTTCTTC
NA	TRBV7-8	NA	TRBJ1-4	CASSLGIGGLEKLFF	TGTGCCAGCAGCTTAGGGATAGGGGGGCTTGAAAAACTGTTTTTT
NA	TRBV2	TRBD1	TRBJ2-5	CASLGAGGQETQYF	TGTGCCAGCCTCGGGGCAGGGGGTCAAGAGACCCAGTACTTC
NA	TRBV7-9	NA	TRBJ1-1	CASSFPGGPQNTEALF	TGTGCCAGCAGCTTTCCGGGGGGTCCCCAGAACACTGAAGCTCTCTTT
NA	TRBV9	TRBD2	TRBJ2-3	CASSPIAGGRDTQYF	TGTGCCAGCAGCCCTATAGCGGGAGGGCGAGATACGCAGTATTTT
few	TRBV7-3	NA	TRBJ2-2	CASSSPVDGELFF	TGTGCCAGCAGCTCCCCCGTAGACGGGGAGCTGTTTTTT
NA	TRBV7-9	TRBD2	TRBJ2-3	CASSRTGGRADTQYF	TGTGCCAGCAGCCGGACCGGCGGGAGGGCGGATACGCAGTATTTT
few	TRBV11-1	NA	TRBJ1-2	CASSQAEGPGYTF	TGTGCCAGCAGCCAGGCCGAGGGGCCTGGCTACACCTTC
NA	TRBV12-3/TRBV12-4	NA	TRBJ2-2	CASSLDGINTGELFF	TGTGCCAGCAGTTTGGACGGGATCAACACCGGGGAGCTGTTTTTT
NA	TRBV4-2	NA	TRBJ1-4	CASSQVPGEDEKLFF	TGTGCCAGCAGCCAAGTACCAGGGGAGGATGAAAAACTGTTTTTT
NA	TRBV28	NA	TRBJ2-1	CASSLRRNEQFF	TGTGCCAGCAGTTTACGCCGGAATGAGCAGTTCTTC
NA	TRBV7-2	TRBD2	TRBJ2-5	CASSLAVGAGEETQYF	TGTGCCAGCAGCTTAGCTGTGGGAGCGGGGGAAGAGACCCAGTACTTC
NA	TRBV6-2/TRBV6-3	NA	TRBJ2-2	CASSYRMEPGELFF	TGTGCCAGCAGTTATCGTATGGAACCCGGGGAGCTGTTTTTT
NA	TRBV7-8	NA	TRBJ2-5	CASSQTGQQETQYF	TGTGCCAGCAGCCAGACGGGACAACAAGAGACCCAGTACTTC
NA	TRBV28	NA	TRBJ1-1	CASSLLIGEAFF	TGTGCCAGCAGTTTATTAATAGGTGAAGCTTTCTTT